This T cell receptor (beta chain) was identified in a study of cytomegalovirus exposure and HLA in healthy donors. Study as a whole: For the approximately 400 genotyped donors, roughly 80% fell within the Caucasian-associated ancestry cluster.

PCR employed 60 Vbeta and 13 Jbeta primers. The table came from immunoSEQ multiplex PCR; TCRdb's copy has only in-frame clones and leaves some out. Among more than 150,000 clones, 80% were seen once, and the ten largest hold 1.4%. Germline V gene data show CDR1 as LNHDA and CDR2 as SQIVND (reference sequence). The V end lost 2 bases, the J end lost 0 bases, and 11 bases lay between the germline ends. The CDR3 consists of 15 residues. This clone was found a few times. Sequencing input: PBMCs. The TCR was taken from a girl aged 10-17 years in good health and CMV-seropositive. V gene TRBV19 combines with J gene TRBJ2-7; weak D call: TRBD1 (6 bases). The CDR3 nucleotides are TGTGCCAGTAGTATAAAGGGGGTCAGCTCCTACGAGCAGTACTTC. It translates to CASSIKGVSSYEQYF.